A selection of T cell receptor beta chains follows, all from one sample in a study of blood T cell repertoires in COVID-19. Clones were read by immunoSEQ multiplex PCR, and TCRdb kept only the in-frame ones, dropping some. The sample includes over 50,000 clones, 72% of them seen just once. Sequenced input: peripheral blood. These receptor sequences come from a woman in her sixties or seventies with COVID-19, enrolled during active disease. CDR3s include the opening cysteine and the closing phenylalanine or tryptophan. The D gene is left open where the match is weak. Clone size is shown for a subset of rows, as once, few, many or a class of expanded clone.

TRBD1	many	TRBJ2-2	TRBV27	CASRDRANTGELFF	TGTGCCAGCCGGGACAGGGCCAACACCGGGGAGCTGTTTTTT
-	-	TRBJ1-6	TRBV6-5	CASSYRPRANSPLHF	TGTGCCAGCAGTTACAGGCCGAGGGCTAATTCACCCCTCCACTTT
-	-	TRBJ1-2	TRBV19	CASSISVYGYTF	TGTGCCAGTAGTATTTCGGTCTATGGCTACACCTTC
TRBD1	-	TRBJ1-4	TRBV12-5	CASGQYRGTNEKLFF	TGTGCTAGTGGTCAATACAGGGGGACTAATGAAAAACTGTTTTTT
-	few	TRBJ1-1	TRBV5-4	CASSLERVSTEAFF	TGTGCCAGCAGCTTGGAGAGGGTTTCCACTGAAGCTTTCTTT
TRBD2	-	TRBJ2-1	TRBV5-1	CASSFSGAYNEQFF	TGCGCCAGCAGTTTTAGCGGGGCCTACAATGAGCAGTTCTTC
TRBD1	-	TRBJ1-3	TRBV5-6	CASHYLGQHGNTIYF	TGTGCCAGCCACTACCTGGGACAGCATGGAAACACCATATATTTT
-	few	TRBJ2-7	TRBV7-9	CASSLGGTMSYEQYF	TGTGCCAGCAGCTTGGGGGGGACAATGAGCTACGAGCAGTACTTC
TRBD1	few	TRBJ2-7	TRBV5-4	CASSLNRGSYEQYF	TGTGCCAGCAGCTTGAACAGGGGGAGCTACGAGCAGTACTTC
TRBD1	-	TRBJ1-2	TRBV6-2/TRBV6-3	CASSLRQGQHGYTF	TGTGCCAGCAGTCTCCGACAGGGGCAGCATGGCTACACCTTC
TRBD2	few	TRBJ2-3	TRBV7-3	CASSLISGVAADTQYF	TGTGCCAGCAGCTTAATAAGCGGGGTAGCGGCAGATACGCAGTATTTT
TRBD2	once	TRBJ2-3	TRBV27	CASSTSLTSGGRNIITDTQYF	TGTGCCAGCAGTACGTCCCTGACTAGCGGGGGCCGAAACATAATCACAGATACGCAGTATTTT
-	-	TRBJ1-2	TRBV5-5	CASSFTGRVDGYTF	TGTGCCAGCAGCTTTACAGGCAGGGTGGATGGCTACACCTTC
-	-	TRBJ2-3	TRBV4-2	CASSQPRLEAQYF	TGTGCCAGCAGCCAACCCCGACTAGAAGCGCAGTATTTT
-	-	TRBJ2-5	TRBV18	CASSPIPPGQRGTQETQYF	TGTGCCAGCTCACCTATCCCCCCAGGGCAGAGGGGGACCCAAGAGACCCAGTACTTC
TRBD1	-	TRBJ1-2	TRBV15	CATSRASRTGSGYTF	TGTGCCACCAGCAGAGCCAGCAGGACAGGGAGCGGCTACACCTTC
-	few	TRBJ1-6	TRBV6-6	CASSSPYYNSPLHF	TGTGCCAGCAGTTCCCCCTACTATAATTCACCCCTCCACTTT
TRBD2	-	TRBJ2-3	TRBV4-3	CASSQDTKRGSTDTQYF	TGCGCCAGCAGCCAAGATACGAAGCGGGGGAGCACAGATACGCAGTATTTT
-	-	TRBJ1-4	TRBV4-2	CASSPEGTRTKLFF	TGTGCCAGCAGCCCGGAGGGGACGAGGACGAAACTGTTTTTT
TRBD1	-	TRBJ1-1	TRBV7-8	CASSFQGDSEAFF	TGTGCCAGCAGCTTCCAGGGGGATAGTGAAGCTTTCTTT
-	medium-sized	TRBJ2-7	TRBV9	CASSATGYEQYF	TGTGCCAGCAGTGCTACAGGTTACGAGCAGTACTTC
TRBD1	-	TRBJ1-1	TRBV11-3	CASTLGQIEAFF	TGTGCCAGCACTTTGGGACAGATTGAAGCTTTCTTT
TRBD1	-	TRBJ1-4	TRBV5-1	CASSQDRPNEKLFF	TGCGCCAGCAGCCAGGACAGGCCTAATGAAAAACTGTTTTTT
TRBD2	-	TRBJ2-2	TRBV27	CASSPLAGANTGELFF	TGTGCCAGCAGTCCTCTAGCGGGGGCCAACACCGGGGAGCTGTTTTTT
-	-	TRBJ2-1	TRBV2	CASSEVGGGLLNEQFF	TGTGCCAGCAGTGAAGTGGGGGGGGGCCTCCTTAATGAGCAGTTCTTC
TRBD2	-	TRBJ2-3	TRBV24-1	CATSDRTRSADTQYF	TGTGCCACCAGTGACCGGACTAGAAGCGCAGATACGCAGTATTTT